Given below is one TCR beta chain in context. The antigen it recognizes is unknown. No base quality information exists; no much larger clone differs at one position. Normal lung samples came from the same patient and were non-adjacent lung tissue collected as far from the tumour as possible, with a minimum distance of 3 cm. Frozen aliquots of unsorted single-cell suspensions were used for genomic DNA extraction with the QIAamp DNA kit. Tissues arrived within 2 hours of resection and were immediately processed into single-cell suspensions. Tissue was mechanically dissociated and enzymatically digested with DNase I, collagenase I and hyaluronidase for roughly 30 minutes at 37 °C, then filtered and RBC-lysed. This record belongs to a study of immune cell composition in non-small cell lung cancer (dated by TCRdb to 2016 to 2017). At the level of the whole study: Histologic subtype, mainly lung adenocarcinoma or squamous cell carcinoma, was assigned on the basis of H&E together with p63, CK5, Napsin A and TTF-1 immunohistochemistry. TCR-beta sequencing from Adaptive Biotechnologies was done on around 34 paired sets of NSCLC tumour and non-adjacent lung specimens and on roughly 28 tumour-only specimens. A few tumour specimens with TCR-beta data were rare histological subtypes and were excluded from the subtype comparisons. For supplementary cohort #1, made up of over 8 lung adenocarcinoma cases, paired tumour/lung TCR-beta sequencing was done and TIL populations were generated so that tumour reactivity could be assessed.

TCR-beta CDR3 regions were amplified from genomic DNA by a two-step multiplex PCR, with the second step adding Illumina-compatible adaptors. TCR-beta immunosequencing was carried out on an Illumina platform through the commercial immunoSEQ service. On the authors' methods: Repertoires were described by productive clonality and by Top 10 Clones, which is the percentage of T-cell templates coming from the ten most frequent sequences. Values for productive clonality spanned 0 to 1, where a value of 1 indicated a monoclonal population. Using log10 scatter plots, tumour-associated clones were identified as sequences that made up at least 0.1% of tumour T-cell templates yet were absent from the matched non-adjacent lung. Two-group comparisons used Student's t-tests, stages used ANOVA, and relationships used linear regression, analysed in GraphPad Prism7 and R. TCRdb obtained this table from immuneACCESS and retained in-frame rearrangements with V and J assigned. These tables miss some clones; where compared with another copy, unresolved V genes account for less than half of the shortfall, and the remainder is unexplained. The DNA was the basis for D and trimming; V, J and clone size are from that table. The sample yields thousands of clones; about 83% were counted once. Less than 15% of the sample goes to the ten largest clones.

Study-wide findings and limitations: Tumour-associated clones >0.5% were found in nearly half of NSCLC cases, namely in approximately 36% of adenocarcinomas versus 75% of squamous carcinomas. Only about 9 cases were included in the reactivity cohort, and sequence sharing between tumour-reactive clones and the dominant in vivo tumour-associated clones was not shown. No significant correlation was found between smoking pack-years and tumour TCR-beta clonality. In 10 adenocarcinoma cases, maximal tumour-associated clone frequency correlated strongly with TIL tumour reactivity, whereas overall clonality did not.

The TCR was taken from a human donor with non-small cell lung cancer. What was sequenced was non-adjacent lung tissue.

The CDR3 in this case is CASSRGTGYANYGYTF. The sequenced DNA: TGTGCCAGCAGCCGCGGGACAGGATATGCTAACTATGGCTACACCTTC. The chain is assembled from TRBV5-6 and TRBJ1-2; the central 8 bases match TRBD1. From V the trimming removes 4 bases and from J it removes 0 bases, while the gene matches leave 8 bases of the junction unaccounted for. Its CDR3 holds 16 amino acids, cysteine through phenylalanine. Of all the DNA, just the CDR3 is kept, 48 bases in frame from base 1. CDR1 is given as SGHDT and CDR2 as YYEEEE, both from the germline V gene.